This TCR beta chain stems from a study of cytomegalovirus exposure and HLA in healthy donors. Findings and limits, study-wide: An analysis done earlier found most TCR beta V segments productive about 87% or about 30% of the time.

V dropped 3 bases and J dropped 0 bases, with 9 bases sitting between them. The germline V gene has CDR1 LNHDA and CDR2 SQIVND (reference sequence). The CDR3 is 15 residues long. Notes on this clone: Its antigen is still unknown.

The PCR used 60 Vbeta and 13 Jbeta primers. The method was immunoSEQ multiplex PCR; TCRdb's version includes in-frame clones alone and lacks a portion of them. The sample holds some 250,000 clones; approximately 81% are singletons and the top ten take about 7.3%. The chain combines TRBV19 with TRBJ2-1, with D perhaps TRBD2 (6 bases). The sequencing input was PBMCs. The TCR was taken from a woman in her sixties or seventies in good health and CMV-seropositive. DNA of the CDR3: TGTGCCAGTAGTATTAGCGGAAGCTCCTACAATGAGCAGTTCTTC. This gives the protein CASSISGSSYNEQFF.